The 9 T cell receptor beta chains given below trace back to one sample, sequenced in a study of T-cell reconstitution after alpha-beta-depleted transplantation in children. Library preparation (for TCRbeta) was performed with unique molecular identifiers. One entry per CDR3 protein results from TCRdb running MiXCR on the PCR reads. This sample has some 490,000 distinct CDR3 sequences; 12% occur once, and the top ten carry about 5%. The sequencing used PBMCs from the stem cell graft donor, collected from the stem cell graft. Source of these receptors: a human donor who donated a stem cell graft to a child with combined immunodeficiency.

The gene calls are TRBV28 and TRBJ2-5, with D perhaps TRBD1 or TRBD2 (6 bases each). Looked up from germline, CDR1 is MDHEN and CDR2 is SYDVKM. Trimming shortened V by 4 bases and J by 4 bases, and 10 bases separated the two germline ends. The CDR3 contains 13 residues. In DNA, the CDR3 is TGTGCCAGCAGTTACGGGGGCTTAGAGACCCAGTACTTC. This encodes CASSYGGLETQYF. Full variable domain (remainder filled in from reference TRBV28 and TRBJ2-5): DVKVTQSSRYLVKRTGEKVFLECVQDMDHENMFWYRQDPGLGLRLIYFSYDVKMKEKGDIPEGYSVSREKKERFSLILESASTNQTSMYLCASSYGGLETQYFGPGTRLLVL.

This clonotype was seen a few times. This chain joins TRBV4-3 and TRBJ2-1; no definite D call. The V gene lost 2 bases and the J gene lost 0 bases, with 11 bases spanning the gap. The CDR3 extends over 16 amino acids. CDR1 LGHNA and CDR2 YSLEER come from the germline V gene. The CDR3: CASSQTQISSYNEQFF. The CDR3, as DNA: TGCGCCAGCAGCCAAACGCAGATCAGCTCCTACAATGAGCAGTTCTTC.

The table lists this clonotype with a few counts. The V and J genes are TRBV18 and TRBJ2-7; TRBD1 agrees at 11 bases. Germline-derived CDR1 and CDR2 are KGHSH and LQKENI. The CDR3 has 14 amino acids. With 2 bases clipped from V and 5 bases from J, the junction kept 2 bases outside the gene matches. CDR3 protein: CASSPRTGGDEQYF. The CDR3 coding sequence is TGTGCCAGCTCACCAAGGACAGGGGGCGACGAGCAGTACTTC.

In its sample, this clonotype was seen a few times. This chain uses TRBV20-1 with TRBJ1-2; possible D gene TRBD1, 5 bases. The CDR3 is 15 amino acids. V dropped 5 bases and J dropped 4 bases, with 20 bases sitting between them. CDR1 and CDR2 from the germline V gene are DFQATT and SNEGSKA (reference sequence). The DNA of the CDR3 is TGCAGTGCTTCCAAACCCCCCCAGGGAGGCTATGGCTACACCTTC. Encoded protein: CSASKPPQGGYGYTF.

This clonotype was seen many times. The chain joins TRBV29-1 to TRBJ2-2; D is unresolved. CDR3 length: 13 amino acids. Between the trimmed V and J ends, which lost 1 base and 3 bases, there was a span of 6 bases. Germline values: CDR1 SQVTM, CDR2 ANQGSEA. In nucleotides, the CDR3 is TGCAGCGTTGAAGTTCACTACACCGGGGAGCTGTTTTTT. This translates into CSVEVHYTGELFF.

This clonotype showed up many times. The genes are TRBV7-2 and TRBJ2-1; TRBD2 aligns across 11 bases. CDR1 is SGHTA and CDR2 is FQGNSA in the germline V gene. This CDR3 comprises 15 residues. Trimming took 4 bases from V and 8 from J; bases not matched to a gene: 7. The CDR3 is CASSSGLAEGYEQFF. The CDR3 DNA sequence: TGTGCCAGCAGCTCGGGACTAGCGGAAGGGTATGAGCAGTTCTTC. Full variable domain (remainder filled in from reference TRBV7-2 and TRBJ2-1): GAGVSQSPSNKVTEKGKDVELRCDPISGHTALYWYRQSLGQGLEFLIYFQGNSAPDKSGLPSDRFSAERTGGSVSTLTIQRTQQEDSAVYLCASSSGLAEGYEQFFGPGTRLTVL.

The table lists this clonotype with many counts. This rearrangement joins TRBV27 to TRBJ2-1, with D possibly matching TRBD2 (5 bases). Germline assignment: CDR1 MNHEY and CDR2 SMNVEV (reference sequence). Trimming stripped 8 bases from V and 5 bases from J, with 22 bases between. The CDR3 is made up of 16 amino acids. This CDR3 reads CASGPLLGNQHNEQFF. As DNA, the CDR3 is TGTGCCAGCGGCCCATTGCTCGGGAACCAACACAATGAGCAGTTCTTC.

This clonotype was seen more than once but under ten times. The V call is TRBV5-6, the J call TRBJ2-3; D gene uncertain. Germline-derived CDR1 and CDR2 are SGHDT and YYEEEE. Trimming cost V 2 bases and J 0 bases, with 16 bases left between them. This CDR3 contains 17 residues. For the CDR3, the DNA is TGTGCCAGCAGCTTCCTACGCGGCTCGACTAGCACAGATACGCAGTATTTT. The encoded protein is CASSFLRGSTSTDTQYF.

V is TRBV4-1 and J is TRBJ2-7; D possibly corresponds to TRBD2 (7 bases). Germline CDR1 MGHRA, CDR2 YSYEKL. Trimming pared 4 bases from V and 0 bases from J, leaving 16 bases between. The length of the CDR3 is 16 residues. In DNA form, the CDR3 reads TGCGCCAGCAGCCCAGCGGGACACTTGAGCTCCTACGAGCAGTACTTC. Protein sequence: CASSPAGHLSSYEQYF.